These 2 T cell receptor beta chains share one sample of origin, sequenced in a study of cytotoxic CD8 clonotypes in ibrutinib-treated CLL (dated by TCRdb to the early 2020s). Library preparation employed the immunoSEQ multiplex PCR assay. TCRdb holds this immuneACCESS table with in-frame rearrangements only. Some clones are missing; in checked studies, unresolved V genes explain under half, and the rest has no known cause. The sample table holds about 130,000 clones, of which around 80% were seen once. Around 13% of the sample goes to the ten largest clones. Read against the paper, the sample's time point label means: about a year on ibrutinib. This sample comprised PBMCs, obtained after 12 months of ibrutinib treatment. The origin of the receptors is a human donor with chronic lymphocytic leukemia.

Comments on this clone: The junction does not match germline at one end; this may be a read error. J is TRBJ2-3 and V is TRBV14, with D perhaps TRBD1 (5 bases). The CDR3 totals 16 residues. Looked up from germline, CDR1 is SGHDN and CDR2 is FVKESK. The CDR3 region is CASSLFMGRGTDAQYF. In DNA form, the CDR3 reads TGTGCCAGCAGCCTTTTTATGGGGCGCGGCACAGATGCGCAGTATTTT.

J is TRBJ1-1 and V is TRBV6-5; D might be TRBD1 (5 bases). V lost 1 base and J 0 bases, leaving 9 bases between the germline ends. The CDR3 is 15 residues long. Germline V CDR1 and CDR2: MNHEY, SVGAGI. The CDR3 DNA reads TGTGCCAGCAGTTACTGGGCAGGGATGAACACTGAAGCTTTCTTT. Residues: CASSYWAGMNTEAFF.